The clone carrying this T cell receptor beta chain was seen more than once but under ten times. Its antigen remains unknown. Under the authors' procedure: It was from CDR3 differences across clinicopathological groups that a distant-metastasis classifier for papillary thyroid cancer was built. TCRdb re-processed the PCR reads through MiXCR. The V and J calls reflect TCRdb's pipeline rather than the authors' work. This table has around 15,000 clones, approximately 31% appearing once. This record belongs to a study of metastatic and nonmetastatic thyroid tumors. Study-level results: Reports indicated that malignant thyroid tumors showed significantly higher TCR beta diversity than benign nodules did, in blood and tumor.

No treatment had been given to any patient before thyroid surgery. This clonotype originated in a male donor with papillary thyroid cancer or a benign thyroid nodule (not recorded which). Some clones in this sample may be carry-over from other donors' samples. Sequenced sample: tumor tissue.

The CDR3 DNA is TGTGCCAGCAGGAGGGAGCGGTACACTGAAGCTTTCTTT. Protein sequence: CASRRERYTEAFF. The genes are TRBV6-1 and TRBJ1-1; D gene ambiguous. The CDR3 covers 13 residues. V was clipped by 6 bases and J by 3 bases, with 11 bases between them. The V gene's germline CDR1 is MNHNS and CDR2 SASEGT.